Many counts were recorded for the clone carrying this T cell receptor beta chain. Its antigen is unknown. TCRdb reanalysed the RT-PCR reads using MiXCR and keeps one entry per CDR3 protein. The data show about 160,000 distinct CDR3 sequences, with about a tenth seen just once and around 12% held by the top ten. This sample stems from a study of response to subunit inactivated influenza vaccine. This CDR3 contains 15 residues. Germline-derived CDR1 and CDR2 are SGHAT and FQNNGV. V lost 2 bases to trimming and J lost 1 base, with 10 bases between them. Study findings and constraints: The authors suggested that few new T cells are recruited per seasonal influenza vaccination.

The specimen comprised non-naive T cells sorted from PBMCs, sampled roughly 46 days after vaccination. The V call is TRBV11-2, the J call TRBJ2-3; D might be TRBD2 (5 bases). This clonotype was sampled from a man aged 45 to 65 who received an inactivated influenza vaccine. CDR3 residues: CASSLPGLGTDTQYF. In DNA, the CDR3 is TGTGCCAGCAGCTTACCAGGACTGGGCACAGATACGCAGTATTTT. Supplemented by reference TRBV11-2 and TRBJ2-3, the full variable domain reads EAGVAQSPRYKIIEKRQSVAFWCNPISGHATLYWYQQILGQGPKLLIQFQNNGVVDDSQLPKDRFSAERLKGVDSTLKIQPAKLEDSAVYLCASSLPGLGTDTQYFGPGTRLTVL.